This entry concerns a single T cell receptor beta chain. Its antigen is as yet unknown. The CDR3 extends over 17 amino acids. The V gene's germline CDR1 is SGDLS and CDR2 YYNGEE. V was pared by 0 bases and J by 0 bases, with 5 bases of the junction left unmatched. This specimen comes from a study of T cell responses to AZD1222 COVID-19 vaccine. Study outcomes and limitations: Clonal diversity was possibly underestimated, and the donors were mostly white British, with more females. Along spike, vaccine-associated CD4 TCRs were found throughout, with dominance at 160-218 and 743-854.

Measured with immunoSEQ multiplex PCR; TCRdb has only the in-frame clones, and not every one. This sample yields 94,000 or so clones, of which roughly 90% are seen a single time; roughly 24% belongs to the top ten. The sequence came from an adult in good health. The sequences come from peripheral blood, collected on day 0 of AZD1222 vaccination. The chain uses TRBV9 and TRBJ2-1; TRBD2 matches at 8 bases. DNA for the CDR3: TGTGCCAGCAGCGTAGTTGGTAGCGGGACCTCCTACAATGAGCAGTTCTTC. Protein sequence: CASSVVGSGTSYNEQFF.